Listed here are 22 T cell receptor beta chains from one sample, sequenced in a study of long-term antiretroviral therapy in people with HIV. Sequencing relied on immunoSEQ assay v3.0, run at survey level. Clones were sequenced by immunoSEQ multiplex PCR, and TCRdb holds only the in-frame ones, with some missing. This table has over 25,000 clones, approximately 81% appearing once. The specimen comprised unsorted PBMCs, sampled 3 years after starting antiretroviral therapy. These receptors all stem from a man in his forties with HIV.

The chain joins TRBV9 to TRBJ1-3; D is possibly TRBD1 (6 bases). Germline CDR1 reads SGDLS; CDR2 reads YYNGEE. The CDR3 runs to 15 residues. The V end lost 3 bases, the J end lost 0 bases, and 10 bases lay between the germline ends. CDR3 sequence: CASSAGQTSGNTIYF. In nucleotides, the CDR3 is TGTGCCAGCAGCGCCGGACAGACCTCTGGAAACACCATATATTTT.

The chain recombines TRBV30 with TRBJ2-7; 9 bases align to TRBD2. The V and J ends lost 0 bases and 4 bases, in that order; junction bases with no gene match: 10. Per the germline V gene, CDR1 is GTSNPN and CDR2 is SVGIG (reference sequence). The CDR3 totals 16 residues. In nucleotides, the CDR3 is TGTGCCTGGAGTGTATCCGCGGGAGGGTACCTTTACGAGCAGTACTTC. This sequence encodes CAWSVSAGGYLYEQYF.

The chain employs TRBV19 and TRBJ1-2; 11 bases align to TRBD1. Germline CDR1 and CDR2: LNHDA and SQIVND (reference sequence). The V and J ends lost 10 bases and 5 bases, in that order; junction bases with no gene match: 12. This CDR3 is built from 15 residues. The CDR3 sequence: CATHLRDRGDYGYTF. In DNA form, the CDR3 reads TGTGCCACCCACCTCCGGGACAGGGGGGATTATGGCTACACCTTC.

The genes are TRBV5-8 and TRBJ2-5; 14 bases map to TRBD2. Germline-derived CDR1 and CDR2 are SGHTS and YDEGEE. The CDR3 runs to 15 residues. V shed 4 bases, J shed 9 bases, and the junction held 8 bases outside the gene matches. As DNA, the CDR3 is TGTGCCAGCAGCGGCCGGACTAGCGGGAGGAGTTCCCAGTACTTC. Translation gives CASSGRTSGRSSQYF.

DNA of the CDR3: TGTGCCAGCAGCACCAGGACTAGTCGGGATGCTAATGAGCAGTTCTTC. The encoded protein is CASSTRTSRDANEQFF. The chain joins TRBV9 to TRBJ2-1, with TRBD2 identical over 7 bases. Germline V gene lookup returns CDR1 SGDLS and CDR2 YYNGEE. The CDR3 sequence is 16 residues long. The V segment lost 4 bases and the J segment 7 bases; nucleotides outside the gene matches: 14.

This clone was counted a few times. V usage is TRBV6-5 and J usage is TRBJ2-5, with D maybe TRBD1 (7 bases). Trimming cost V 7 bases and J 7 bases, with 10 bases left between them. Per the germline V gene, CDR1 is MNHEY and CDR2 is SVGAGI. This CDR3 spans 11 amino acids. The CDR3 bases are TGTGCCAGCACCCAGGGGGGGACCCAGTACTTC. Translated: CASTQGGTQYF.

The CDR3 DNA reads as TGTGCCAGCAGCTTCGAAGGGTTGGGCCGCTCCTACAATGAGCAGTTCTTC. This sequence encodes CASSFEGLGRSYNEQFF. This chain joins TRBV5-6 and TRBJ2-1; D gene unclear. The CDR3 sequence is 17 residues long. Trimming took 2 bases from V and 0 from J, leaving 15 bases between them. CDR1 is SGHDT and CDR2 is YYEEEE in the germline V gene. The full variable domain, its missing parts supplied by reference TRBV5-6 and TRBJ2-1, is DAGVTQSPTHLIKTRGQQVTLRCSPKSGHDTVSWYQQALGQGPQFIFQYYEEEERQRGNFPDRFSGHQFPNYSSELNVNALLLGDSALYLCASSFEGLGRSYNEQFFGPGTRLTVL.

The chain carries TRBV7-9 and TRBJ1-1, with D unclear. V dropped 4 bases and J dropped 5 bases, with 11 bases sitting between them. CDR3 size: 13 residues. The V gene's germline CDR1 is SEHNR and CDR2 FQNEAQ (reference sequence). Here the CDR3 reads CASSSDLGTEAFF. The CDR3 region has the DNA TGTGCCAGCAGCTCCGACCTGGGGACTGAAGCTTTCTTT.

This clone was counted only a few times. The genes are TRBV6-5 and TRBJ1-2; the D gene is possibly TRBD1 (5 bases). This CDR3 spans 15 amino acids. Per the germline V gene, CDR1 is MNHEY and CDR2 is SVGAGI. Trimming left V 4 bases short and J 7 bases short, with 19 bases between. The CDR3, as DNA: TGTGCCAGCAGTTCGTCCGCAGGGCTTCTCCTTGGCTACACCTTC. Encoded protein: CASSSSAGLLLGYTF.

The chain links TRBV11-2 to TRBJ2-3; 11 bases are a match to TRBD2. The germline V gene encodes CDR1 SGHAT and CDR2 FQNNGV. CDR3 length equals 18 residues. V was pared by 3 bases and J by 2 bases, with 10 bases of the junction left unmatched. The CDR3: CASSLVATSGSTTDTQYF. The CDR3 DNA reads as TGTGCCAGCAGCTTGGTGGCAACTAGCGGGAGTACCACAGATACGCAGTATTTT. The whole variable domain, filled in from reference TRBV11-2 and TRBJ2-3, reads EAGVAQSPRYKIIEKRQSVAFWCNPISGHATLYWYQQILGQGPKLLIQFQNNGVVDDSQLPKDRFSAERLKGVDSTLKIQPAKLEDSAVYLCASSLVATSGSTTDTQYFGPGTRLTVL.

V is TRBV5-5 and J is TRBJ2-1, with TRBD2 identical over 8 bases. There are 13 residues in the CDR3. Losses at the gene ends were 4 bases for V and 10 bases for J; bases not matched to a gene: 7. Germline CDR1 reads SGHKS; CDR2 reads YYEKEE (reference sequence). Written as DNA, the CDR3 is TGTGCCAGCAGCCGGGGGGGCGCGAAGGAGCAGTTCTTC. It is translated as CASSRGGAKEQFF.

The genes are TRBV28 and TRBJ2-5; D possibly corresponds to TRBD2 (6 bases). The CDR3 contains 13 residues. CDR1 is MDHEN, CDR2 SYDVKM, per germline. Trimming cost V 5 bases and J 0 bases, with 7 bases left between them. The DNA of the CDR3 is TGTGCCAGCAGTCGGGGGTACCAAGAGACCCAGTACTTC. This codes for CASSRGYQETQYF.

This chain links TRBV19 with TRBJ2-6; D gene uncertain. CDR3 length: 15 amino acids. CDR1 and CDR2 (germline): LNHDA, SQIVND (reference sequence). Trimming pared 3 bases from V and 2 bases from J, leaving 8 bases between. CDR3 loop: CASSMRTAGANVLTF. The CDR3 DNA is TGTGCCAGTAGTATGAGGACGGCTGGGGCCAACGTCCTGACTTTC.

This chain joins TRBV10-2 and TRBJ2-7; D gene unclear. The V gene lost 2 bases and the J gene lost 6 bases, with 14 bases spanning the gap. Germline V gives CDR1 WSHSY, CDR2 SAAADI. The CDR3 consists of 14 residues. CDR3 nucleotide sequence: TGCGCCAGCAGTGAGCGAGCGACCCTCAGCGAGCAGTACTTC. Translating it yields CASSERATLSEQYF.

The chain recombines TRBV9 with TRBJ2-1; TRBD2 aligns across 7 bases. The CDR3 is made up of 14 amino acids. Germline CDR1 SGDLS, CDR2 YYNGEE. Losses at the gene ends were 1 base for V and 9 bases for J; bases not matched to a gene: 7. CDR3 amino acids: CASSVPSGLSEQFF. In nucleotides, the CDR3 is TGTGCCAGCAGCGTACCTAGCGGCCTTTCTGAGCAGTTCTTC.

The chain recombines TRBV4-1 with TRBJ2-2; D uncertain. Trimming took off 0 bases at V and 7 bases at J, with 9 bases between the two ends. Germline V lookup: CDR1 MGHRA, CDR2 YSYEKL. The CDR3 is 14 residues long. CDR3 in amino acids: CASSQDPEIGELFF. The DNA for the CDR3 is TGCGCCAGCAGCCAAGACCCGGAGATCGGGGAGCTGTTTTTT.

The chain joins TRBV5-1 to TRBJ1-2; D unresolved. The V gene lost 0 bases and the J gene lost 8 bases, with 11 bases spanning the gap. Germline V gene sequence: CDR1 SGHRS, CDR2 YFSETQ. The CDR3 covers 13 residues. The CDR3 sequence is CASSLASSRGYTF. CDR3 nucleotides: TGCGCCAGCAGCTTGGCTTCCTCCAGGGGCTACACCTTC.

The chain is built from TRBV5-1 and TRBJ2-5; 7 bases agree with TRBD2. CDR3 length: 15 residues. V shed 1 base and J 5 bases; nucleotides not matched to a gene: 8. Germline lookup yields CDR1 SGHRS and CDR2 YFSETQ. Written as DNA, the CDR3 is TGCGCCAGCAGCTTGTCGACTAGCCTGGGTGAGACCCAGTACTTC. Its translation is CASSLSTSLGETQYF.

CDR3 nucleotides: TGTGCCAGCAGCGACCCGGGTCTAGGGGAGACCCAGTACTTC. It yields the protein CASSDPGLGETQYF. This chain joins TRBV7-3 and TRBJ2-5; unclear D gene. V dropped 5 bases and J dropped 5 bases, with 15 bases sitting between them. The CDR3 sequence is 14 residues long. Germline CDR1 is SGHTA and CDR2 is FQGTGA.

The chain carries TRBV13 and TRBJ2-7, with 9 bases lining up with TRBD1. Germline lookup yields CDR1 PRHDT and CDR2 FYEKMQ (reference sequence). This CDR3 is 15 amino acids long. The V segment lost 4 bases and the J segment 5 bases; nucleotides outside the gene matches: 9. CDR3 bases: TGTGCCAGCAGCTCGCCGGGACAGGGTCCCCACGAGCAGTACTTC. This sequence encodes CASSSPGQGPHEQYF.

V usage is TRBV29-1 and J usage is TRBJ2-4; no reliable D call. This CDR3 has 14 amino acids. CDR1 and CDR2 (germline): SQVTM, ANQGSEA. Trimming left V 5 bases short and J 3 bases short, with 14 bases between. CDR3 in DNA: TGCAGCGTTTTCAGTCCGGCAGACAAAAACATTCAGTACTTC. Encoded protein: CSVFSPADKNIQYF.

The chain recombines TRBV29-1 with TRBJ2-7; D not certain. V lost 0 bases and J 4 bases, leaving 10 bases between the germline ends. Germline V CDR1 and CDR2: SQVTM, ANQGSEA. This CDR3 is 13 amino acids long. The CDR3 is CSVEEGNWYEQYF. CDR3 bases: TGCAGCGTTGAAGAGGGGAATTGGTACGAGCAGTACTTC.